These T cell receptor beta chains were read from a single sample in a study of cytomegalovirus exposure and HLA in healthy donors. Using immunoSEQ multiplex PCR, the repertoire was profiled, and TCRdb retains in-frame clones only, with some absent. The repertoire holds approximately 120,000 clones, with about nine tenths as singletons. The source material was PBMCs. Receptors originate from a woman aged 18-29 years in good health and CMV-seronegative. Both conserved end residues are part of each CDR3. The D gene is left open where the match is weak. Clone size is given for some rows only: seen once, a few or many times, or a class if the clone is expanded.

NA,16,NA,TRBJ1-1,TRBV13,TGTGCCAGCAGCTTCCCCCTGACAGTCATGAACACTGAAGCTTTCTTT,CASSFPLTVMNTEAFF
NA,12,TRBD1,TRBJ2-7,TRBV19,TGTGCCAGTAGGGACAGGGATTACGAGCAGTACTTC,CASRDRDYEQYF
NA,15,TRBD1,TRBJ1-6,TRBV28,TGTGCCAGCAGTCCAAGACAGGGGGCTTGGAAGCCCCTCCACTTT,CASSPRQGAWKPLHF
NA,15,NA,TRBJ2-1,TRBV9,TGTGCCAGCAGCGTGACCGGGACTCTCCTCAATGAGCAGTTCTTC,CASSVTGTLLNEQFF
NA,12,NA,TRBJ1-1,TRBV9,TGTGCCAGCAGCGTCTCGGACACTGAAGCTTTCTTT,CASSVSDTEAFF
NA,14,NA,TRBJ1-1,TRBV5-1,TGCGCCAGCAGCTGGGGACCGACAGGCACTGAAGCTTTCTTT,CASSWGPTGTEAFF
few,12,NA,TRBJ1-2,TRBV28,TGTGCCAGCACCCGGAGCAGCTATGGCTACACCTTC,CASTRSSYGYTF
NA,11,NA,TRBJ2-1,TRBV7-9,TGTGCCAGCAGCTTATATAGTGAGCAGTTCTTC,CASSLYSEQFF
NA,13,TRBD1,TRBJ1-2,TRBV30,TGTGCCTGGAGAACACAGGGGAACGGCGGCTACACCTTC,CAWRTQGNGGYTF
NA,15,TRBD2,TRBJ2-1,TRBV6-5,TGTGCCAGCAGTTTGGGCAGCGGGGGTTTCTATGAGCAGTTCTTC,CASSLGSGGFYEQFF
NA,13,NA,TRBJ1-1,TRBV27,TGTGCCAGCAGTAGGACAGTCAACACTGAAGCTTTCTTT,CASSRTVNTEAFF
NA,15,TRBD1,TRBJ2-7,TRBV7-2,TGTGCCAGCAGCTTTAAGGCACAGGGGACCTACGAGCAGTACTTC,CASSFKAQGTYEQYF
NA,10,NA,TRBJ2-1,TRBV29-1,TGCAGCGTTGAATCGGGGGAGCAGTTCTTC,CSVESGEQFF
NA,14,TRBD2,TRBJ2-1,TRBV7-7,TGTGCCAGCAGCTCGACAGCGGGAGGGCATGAGCAGTTCTTC,CASSSTAGGHEQFF